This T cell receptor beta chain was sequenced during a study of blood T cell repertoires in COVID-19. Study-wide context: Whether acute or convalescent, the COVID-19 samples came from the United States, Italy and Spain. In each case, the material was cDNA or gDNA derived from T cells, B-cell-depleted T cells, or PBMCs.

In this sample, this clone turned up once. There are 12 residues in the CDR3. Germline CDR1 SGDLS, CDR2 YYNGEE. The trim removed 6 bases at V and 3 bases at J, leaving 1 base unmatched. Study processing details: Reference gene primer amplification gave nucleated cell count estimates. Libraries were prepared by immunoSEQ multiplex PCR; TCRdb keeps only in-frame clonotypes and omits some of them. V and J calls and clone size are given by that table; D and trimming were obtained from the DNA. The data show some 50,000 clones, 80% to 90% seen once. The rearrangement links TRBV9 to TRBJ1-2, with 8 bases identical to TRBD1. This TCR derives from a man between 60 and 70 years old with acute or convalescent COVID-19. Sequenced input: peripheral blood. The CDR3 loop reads CASNRGDYGYTF. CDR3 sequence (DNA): TGTGCCAGCAACAGGGGGGACTATGGCTACACCTTC.